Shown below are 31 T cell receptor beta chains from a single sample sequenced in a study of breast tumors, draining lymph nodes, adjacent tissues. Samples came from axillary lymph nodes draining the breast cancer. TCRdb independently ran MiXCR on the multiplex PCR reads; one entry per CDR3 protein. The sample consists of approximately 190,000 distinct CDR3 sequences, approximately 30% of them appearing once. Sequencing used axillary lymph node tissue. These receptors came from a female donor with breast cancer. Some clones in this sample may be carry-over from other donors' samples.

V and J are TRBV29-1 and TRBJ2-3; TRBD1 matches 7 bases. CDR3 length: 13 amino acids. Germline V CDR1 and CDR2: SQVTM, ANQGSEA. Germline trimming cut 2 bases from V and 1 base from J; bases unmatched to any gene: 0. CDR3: CSVETGGTDTQYF. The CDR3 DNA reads TGCAGCGTTGAAACAGGGGGCACAGATACGCAGTATTTT.

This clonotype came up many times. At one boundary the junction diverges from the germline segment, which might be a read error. The CDR3 region is CAIRESGATDTQYF. In DNA form, the CDR3 reads TGTGCCATCAGGGAGTCTGGGGCCACAGATACGCAGTATTTT. The V gene is TRBV10-3, the J gene TRBJ2-3; perhaps TRBD1 as D (5 bases). The CDR3 covers 14 residues. CDR1 and CDR2 from the germline V gene are ENHRY and SYGVKD.

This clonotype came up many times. The CDR3 is CAWREGPPLKSYTF. DNA for the CDR3: TGTGCCTGGAGAGAGGGCCCACCTCTTAAAAGCTACACCTTC. This rearrangement joins TRBV30 to TRBJ1-2; the D is unclear. This CDR3 is 14 amino acids long. The V gene lost 3 bases and the J gene lost 9 bases, with 20 bases spanning the gap. Germline V lookup: CDR1 GTSNPN, CDR2 SVGIG (reference sequence).

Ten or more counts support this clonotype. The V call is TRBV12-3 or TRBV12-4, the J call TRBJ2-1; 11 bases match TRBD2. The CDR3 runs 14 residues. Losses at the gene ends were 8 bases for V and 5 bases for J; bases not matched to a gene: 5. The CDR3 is CASGGLAENNEQFF. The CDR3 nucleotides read TGTGCCAGCGGGGGACTAGCGGAAAACAATGAGCAGTTCTTC.

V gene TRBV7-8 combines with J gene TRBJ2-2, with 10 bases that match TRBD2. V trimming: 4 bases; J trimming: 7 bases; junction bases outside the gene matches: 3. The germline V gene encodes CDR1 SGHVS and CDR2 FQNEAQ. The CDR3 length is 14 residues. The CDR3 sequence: CASSSSSGGGELFF. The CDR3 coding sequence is TGTGCCAGCAGCTCATCTAGCGGGGGCGGGGAGCTGTTTTTT.

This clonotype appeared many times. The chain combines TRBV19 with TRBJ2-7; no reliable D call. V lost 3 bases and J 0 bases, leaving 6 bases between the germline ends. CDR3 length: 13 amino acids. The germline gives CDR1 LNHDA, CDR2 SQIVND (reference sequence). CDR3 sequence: CASSIQVSYEQYF. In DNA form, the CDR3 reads TGTGCCAGTAGTATCCAAGTCTCCTACGAGCAGTACTTC.

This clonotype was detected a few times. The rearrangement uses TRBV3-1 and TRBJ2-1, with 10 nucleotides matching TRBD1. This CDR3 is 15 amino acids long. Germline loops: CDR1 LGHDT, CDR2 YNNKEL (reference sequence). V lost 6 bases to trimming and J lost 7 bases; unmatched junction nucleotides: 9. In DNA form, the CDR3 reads TGTGCCAGCAGTCCCCGGGACAGGGGAAGTAATGAGCAGTTCTTC. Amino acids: CASSPRDRGSNEQFF.

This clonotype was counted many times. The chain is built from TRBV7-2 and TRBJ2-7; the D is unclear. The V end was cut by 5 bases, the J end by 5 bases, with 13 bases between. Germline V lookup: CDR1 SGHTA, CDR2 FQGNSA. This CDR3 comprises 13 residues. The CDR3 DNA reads TGTGCCAGCAGCCCCGTACCGGGCCACGAGCAGTACTTC. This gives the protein CASSPVPGHEQYF. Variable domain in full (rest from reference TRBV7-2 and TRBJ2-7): GAGVSQSPSNKVTEKGKDVELRCDPISGHTALYWYRQSLGQGLEFLIYFQGNSAPDKSGLPSDRFSAERTGGSVSTLTIQRTQQEDSAVYLCASSPVPGHEQYFGPGTRLTVT.

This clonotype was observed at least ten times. CDR3 region: CASSVISTDTQYF. In DNA, the CDR3 is TGTGCCAGCAGCGTAATCAGCACAGATACGCAGTATTTT. The chain carries TRBV9 and TRBJ2-3; D is undetermined. V was clipped by 1 base and J by 0 bases, with 3 bases between them. Germline CDR1 reads SGDLS; CDR2 reads YYNGEE. This CDR3 is 13 amino acids long.

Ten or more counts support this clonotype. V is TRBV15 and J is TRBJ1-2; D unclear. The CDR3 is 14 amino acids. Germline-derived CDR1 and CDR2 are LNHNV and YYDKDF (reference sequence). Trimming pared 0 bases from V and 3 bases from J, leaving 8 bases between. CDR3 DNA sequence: TGTGCCACCAGCAGAGATCGGCCATACTATGGCTACACCTTC. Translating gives CATSRDRPYYGYTF.

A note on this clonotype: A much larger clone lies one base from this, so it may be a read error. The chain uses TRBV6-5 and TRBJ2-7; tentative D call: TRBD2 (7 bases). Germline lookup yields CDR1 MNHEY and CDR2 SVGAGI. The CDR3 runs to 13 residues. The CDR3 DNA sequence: TGTGCCAGCTCTAAGGGGGGGCCCAACGAGCAGCACTTC. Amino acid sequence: CASSKGGPNEQHF.

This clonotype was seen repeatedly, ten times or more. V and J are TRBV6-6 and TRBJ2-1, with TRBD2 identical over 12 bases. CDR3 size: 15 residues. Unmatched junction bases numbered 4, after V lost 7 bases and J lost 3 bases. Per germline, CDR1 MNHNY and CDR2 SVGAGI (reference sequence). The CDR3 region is CASTLAGGSYNEQFF. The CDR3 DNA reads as TGTGCCAGCACCCTAGCGGGAGGGAGCTACAATGAGCAGTTCTTC.

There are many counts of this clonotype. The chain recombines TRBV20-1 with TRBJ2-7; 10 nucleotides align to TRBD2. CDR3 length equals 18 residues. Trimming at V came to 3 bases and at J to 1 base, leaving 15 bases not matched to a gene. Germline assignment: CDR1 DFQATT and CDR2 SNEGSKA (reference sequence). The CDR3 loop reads CSASPSLGASGRSYEQYF. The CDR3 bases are TGCAGTGCTAGCCCCTCCCTGGGGGCTAGCGGGAGATCCTACGAGCAGTACTTC.

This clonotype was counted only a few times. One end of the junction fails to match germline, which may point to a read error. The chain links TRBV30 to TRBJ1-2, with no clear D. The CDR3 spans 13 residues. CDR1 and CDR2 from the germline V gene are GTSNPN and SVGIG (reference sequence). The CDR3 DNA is TGTGCCCGGAGTGTATGGGCAGCCGGCGGCTACACCTTC. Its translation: CARSVWAAGGYTF. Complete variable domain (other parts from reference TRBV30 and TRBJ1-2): SQTIHQWPATLVQPVGSPLSLECTVEGTSNPNLYWYRQAAGRGLQLLFYSVGIGQISSEVPQNLSASRPQDRQFILSSKKLLLSDSGFYLCARSVWAAGGYTFGSGTRLTVV.

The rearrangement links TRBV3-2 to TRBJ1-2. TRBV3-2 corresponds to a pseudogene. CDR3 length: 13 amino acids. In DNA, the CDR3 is TGTGCCAGCAGCCAACCGCAGAACTATGGCTACACCTTC. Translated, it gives CASSQPQNYGYTF.

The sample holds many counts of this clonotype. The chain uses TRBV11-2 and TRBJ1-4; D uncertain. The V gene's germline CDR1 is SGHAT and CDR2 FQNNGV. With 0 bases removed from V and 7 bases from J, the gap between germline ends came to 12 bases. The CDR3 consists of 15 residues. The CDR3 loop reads CASSLEVGLAEKLFF. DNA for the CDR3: TGTGCCAGCAGCTTAGAGGTTGGACTGGCTGAAAAACTGTTTTTT.

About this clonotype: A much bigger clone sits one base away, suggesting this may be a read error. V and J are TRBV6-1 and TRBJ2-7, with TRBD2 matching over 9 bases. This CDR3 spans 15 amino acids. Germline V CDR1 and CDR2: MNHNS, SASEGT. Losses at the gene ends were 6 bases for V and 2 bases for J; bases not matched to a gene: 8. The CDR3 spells CASRPTSGSTYEQYF. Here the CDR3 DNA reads TGTGCCAGCAGGCCGACTAGCGGCTCCACCTACGAGCAGTACTTC.

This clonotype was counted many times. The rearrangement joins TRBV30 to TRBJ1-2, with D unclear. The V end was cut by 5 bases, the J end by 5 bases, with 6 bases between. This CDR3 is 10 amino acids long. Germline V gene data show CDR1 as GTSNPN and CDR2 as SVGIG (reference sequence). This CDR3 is CAWGAYGYTF. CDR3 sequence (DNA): TGTGCCTGGGGCGCGTATGGCTACACCTTC.

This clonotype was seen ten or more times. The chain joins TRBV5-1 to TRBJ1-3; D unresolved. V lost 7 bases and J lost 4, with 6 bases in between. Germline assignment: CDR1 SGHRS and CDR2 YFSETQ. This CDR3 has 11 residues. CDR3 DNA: TGCGCCAGCTCAGACGGAAACACCATATATTTT. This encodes CASSDGNTIYF.

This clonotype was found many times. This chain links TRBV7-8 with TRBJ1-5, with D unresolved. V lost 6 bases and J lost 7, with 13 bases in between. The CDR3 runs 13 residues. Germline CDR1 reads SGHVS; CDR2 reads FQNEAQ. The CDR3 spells CASSTTTWQPQHF. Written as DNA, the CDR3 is TGTGCCAGCAGTACAACCACCTGGCAGCCCCAGCATTTT.

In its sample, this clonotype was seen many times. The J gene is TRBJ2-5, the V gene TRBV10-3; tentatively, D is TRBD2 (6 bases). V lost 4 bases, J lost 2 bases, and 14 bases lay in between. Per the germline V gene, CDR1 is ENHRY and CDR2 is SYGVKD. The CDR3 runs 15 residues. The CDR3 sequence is CAISAYSGGQETQYF. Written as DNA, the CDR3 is TGTGCCATCAGTGCGTATTCCGGGGGACAAGAGACCCAGTACTTC.

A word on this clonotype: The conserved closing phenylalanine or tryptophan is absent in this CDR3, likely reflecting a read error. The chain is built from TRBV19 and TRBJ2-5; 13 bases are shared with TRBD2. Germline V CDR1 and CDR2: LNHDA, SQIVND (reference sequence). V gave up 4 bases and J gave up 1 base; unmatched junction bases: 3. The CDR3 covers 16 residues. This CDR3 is CASSKTSGGIQETQYS. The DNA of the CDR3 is TGTGCCAGTAGTAAGACTAGCGGGGGGATCCAAGAGACCCAGTACTCC.

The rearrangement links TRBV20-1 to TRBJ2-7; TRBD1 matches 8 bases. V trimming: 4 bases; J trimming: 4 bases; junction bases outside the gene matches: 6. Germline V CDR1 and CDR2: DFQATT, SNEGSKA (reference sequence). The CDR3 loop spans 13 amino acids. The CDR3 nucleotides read TGCAGTGCTATGACAGGGGAATTGTACGAGCAGTACTTC. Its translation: CSAMTGELYEQYF.

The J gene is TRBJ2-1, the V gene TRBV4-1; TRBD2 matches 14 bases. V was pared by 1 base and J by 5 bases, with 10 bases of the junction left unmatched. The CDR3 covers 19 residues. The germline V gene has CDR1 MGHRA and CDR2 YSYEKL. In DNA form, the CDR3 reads TGCGCCAGCAGCCAAGCGGGACTAGCGGGAGTGCCAGGGAACAATGAGCAGTTCTTC. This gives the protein CASSQAGLAGVPGNNEQFF.

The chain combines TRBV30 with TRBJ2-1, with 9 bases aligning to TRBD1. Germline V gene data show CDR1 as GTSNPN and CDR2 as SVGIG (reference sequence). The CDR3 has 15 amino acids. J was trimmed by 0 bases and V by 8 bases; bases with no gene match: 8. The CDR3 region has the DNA TGTGCCGCCTTGGGGACAGGGAGCTCCTACAATGAGCAGTTCTTC. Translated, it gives CAALGTGSSYNEQFF.

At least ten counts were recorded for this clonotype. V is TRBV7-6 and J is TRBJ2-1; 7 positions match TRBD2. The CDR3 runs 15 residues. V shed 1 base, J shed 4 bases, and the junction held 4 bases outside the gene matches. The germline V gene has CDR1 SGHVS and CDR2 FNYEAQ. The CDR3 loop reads CASSLEGREYNEQFF. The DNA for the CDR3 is TGTGCCAGCAGCTTAGAGGGGAGGGAATACAATGAGCAGTTCTTC.

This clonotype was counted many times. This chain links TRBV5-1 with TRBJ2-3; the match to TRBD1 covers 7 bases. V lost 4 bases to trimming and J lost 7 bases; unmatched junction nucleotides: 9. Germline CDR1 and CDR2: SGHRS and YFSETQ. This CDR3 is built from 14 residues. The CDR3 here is CASSASQGVNTQYF. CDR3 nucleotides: TGCGCCAGCAGCGCCTCCCAGGGGGTGAATACGCAGTATTTT. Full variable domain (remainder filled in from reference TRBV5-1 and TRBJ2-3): KAGVTQTPRYLIKTRGQQVTLSCSPISGHRSVSWYQQTPGQGLQFLFEYFSETQRNKGNFPGRFSGRQFSNSRSEMNVSTLELGDSALYLCASSASQGVNTQYFGPGTRLTVL.

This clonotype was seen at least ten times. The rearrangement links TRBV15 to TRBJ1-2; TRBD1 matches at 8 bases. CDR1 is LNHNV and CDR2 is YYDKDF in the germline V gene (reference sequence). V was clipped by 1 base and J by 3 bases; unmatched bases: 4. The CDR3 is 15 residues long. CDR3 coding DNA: TGTGCCACCAGCAGAGGGGCAGGGGGCTACTATGGCTACACCTTC. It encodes CATSRGAGGYYGYTF.

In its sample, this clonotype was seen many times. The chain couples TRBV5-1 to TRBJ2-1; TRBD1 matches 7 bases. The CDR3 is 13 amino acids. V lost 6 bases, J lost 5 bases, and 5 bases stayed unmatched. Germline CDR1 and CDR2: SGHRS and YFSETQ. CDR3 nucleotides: TGCGCCAGCATCGGGACAGTTAACAATGAGCAGTTCTTC. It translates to CASIGTVNNEQFF.

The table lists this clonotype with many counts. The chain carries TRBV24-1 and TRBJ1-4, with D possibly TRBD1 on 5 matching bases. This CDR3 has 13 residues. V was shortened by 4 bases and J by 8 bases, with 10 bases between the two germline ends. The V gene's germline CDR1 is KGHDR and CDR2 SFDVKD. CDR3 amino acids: CATSEGTGEKLFF. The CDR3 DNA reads TGTGCCACCAGTGAGGGGACGGGAGAAAAACTGTTTTTT.

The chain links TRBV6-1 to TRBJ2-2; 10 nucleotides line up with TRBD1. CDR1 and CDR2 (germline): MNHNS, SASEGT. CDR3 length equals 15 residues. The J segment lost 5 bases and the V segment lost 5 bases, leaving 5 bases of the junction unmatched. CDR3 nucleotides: TGTGCCAGCAGTCCCGACAGGGGGCGAACCGGGGAGCTGTTTTTT. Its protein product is CASSPDRGRTGELFF.